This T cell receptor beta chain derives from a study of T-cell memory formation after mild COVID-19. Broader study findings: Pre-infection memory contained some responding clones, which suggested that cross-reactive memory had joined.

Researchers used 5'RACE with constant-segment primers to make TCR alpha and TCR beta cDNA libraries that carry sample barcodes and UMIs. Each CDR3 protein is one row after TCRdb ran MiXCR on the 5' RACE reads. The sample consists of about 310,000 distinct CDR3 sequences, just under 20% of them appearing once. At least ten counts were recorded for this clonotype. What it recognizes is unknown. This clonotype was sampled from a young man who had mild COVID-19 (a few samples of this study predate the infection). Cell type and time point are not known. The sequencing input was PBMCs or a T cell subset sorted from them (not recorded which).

CDR3 in amino acids: CASSFRSQETQYF. CDR3 DNA sequence: TGCGCCAGCAGCTTTCGATCGCAAGAGACCCAGTACTTC. The chain couples TRBV5-1 to TRBJ2-5; D is uncertain. V lost 2 bases and J 2 bases, leaving 7 bases between the germline ends. Germline-derived CDR1 and CDR2 are SGHRS and YFSETQ. The CDR3 is made up of 13 amino acids.